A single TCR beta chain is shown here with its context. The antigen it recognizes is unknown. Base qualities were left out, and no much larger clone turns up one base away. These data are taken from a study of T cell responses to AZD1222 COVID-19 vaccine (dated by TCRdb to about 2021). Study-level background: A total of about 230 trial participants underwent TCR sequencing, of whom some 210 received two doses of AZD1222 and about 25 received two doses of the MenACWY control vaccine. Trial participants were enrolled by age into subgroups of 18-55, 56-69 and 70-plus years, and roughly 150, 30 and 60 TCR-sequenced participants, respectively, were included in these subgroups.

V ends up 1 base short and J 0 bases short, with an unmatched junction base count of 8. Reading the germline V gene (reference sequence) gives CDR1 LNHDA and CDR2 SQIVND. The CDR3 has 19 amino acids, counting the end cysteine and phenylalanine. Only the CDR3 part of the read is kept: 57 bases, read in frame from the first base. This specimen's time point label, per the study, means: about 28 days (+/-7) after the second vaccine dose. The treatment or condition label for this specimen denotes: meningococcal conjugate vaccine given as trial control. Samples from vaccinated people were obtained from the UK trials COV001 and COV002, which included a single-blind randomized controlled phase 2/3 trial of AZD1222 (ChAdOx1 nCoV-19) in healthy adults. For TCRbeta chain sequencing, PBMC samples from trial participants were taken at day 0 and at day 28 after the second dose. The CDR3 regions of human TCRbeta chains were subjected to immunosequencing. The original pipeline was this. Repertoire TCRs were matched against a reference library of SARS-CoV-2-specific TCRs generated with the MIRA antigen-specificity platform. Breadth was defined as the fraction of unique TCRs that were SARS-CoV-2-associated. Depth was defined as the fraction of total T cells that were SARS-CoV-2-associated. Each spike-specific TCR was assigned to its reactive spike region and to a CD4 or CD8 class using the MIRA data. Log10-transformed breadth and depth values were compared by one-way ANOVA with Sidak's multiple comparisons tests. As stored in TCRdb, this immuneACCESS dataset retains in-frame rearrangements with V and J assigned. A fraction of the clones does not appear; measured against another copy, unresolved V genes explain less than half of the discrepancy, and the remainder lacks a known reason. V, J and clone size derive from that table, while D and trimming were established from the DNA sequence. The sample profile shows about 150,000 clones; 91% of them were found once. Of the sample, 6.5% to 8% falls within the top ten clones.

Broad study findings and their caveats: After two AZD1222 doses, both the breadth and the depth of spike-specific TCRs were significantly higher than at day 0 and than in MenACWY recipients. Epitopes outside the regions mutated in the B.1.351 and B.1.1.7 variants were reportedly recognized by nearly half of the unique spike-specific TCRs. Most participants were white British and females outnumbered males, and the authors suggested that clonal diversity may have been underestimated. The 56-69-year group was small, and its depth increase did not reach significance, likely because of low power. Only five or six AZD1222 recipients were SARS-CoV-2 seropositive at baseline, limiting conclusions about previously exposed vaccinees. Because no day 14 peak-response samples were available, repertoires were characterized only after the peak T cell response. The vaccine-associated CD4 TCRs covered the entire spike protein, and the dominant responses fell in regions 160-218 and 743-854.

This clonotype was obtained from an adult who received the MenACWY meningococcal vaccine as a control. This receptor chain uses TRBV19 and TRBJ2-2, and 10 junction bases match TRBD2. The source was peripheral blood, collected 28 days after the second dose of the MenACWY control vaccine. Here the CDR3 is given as CASSIVSTSGITNTGELFF. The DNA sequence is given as TGTGCCAGTAGTATAGTATCAACTAGCGGGATCACGAACACCGGGGAGCTGTTTTTT.